This T cell receptor beta chain was obtained from a study of blood T cell repertoires in COVID-19. Assay used: immunoSEQ multiplex PCR; TCRdb lists only in-frame clones, some missing. The sample has approximately 300,000 clones, approximately 84% seen once. The material sequenced was PBMCs or T cells enriched from blood (not recorded which). The sequence was obtained from a man aged 25-45 years who had recovered from COVID-19.

This CDR3 is CASSLATDYEQYF. CDR3 coding DNA: TGTGCCAGCAGCTTAGCAACAGACTACGAGCAGTACTTC. The J gene is TRBJ2-7, the V gene TRBV7-8; D ambiguous. CDR3 length: 13 residues. Germline lookup yields CDR1 SGHVS and CDR2 FQNEAQ. The V gene lost 0 bases and the J gene lost 3 bases, with 6 bases spanning the gap.